This TCR beta chain was documented in a study of cytomegalovirus exposure and HLA in healthy donors. General study results and limits: The authors enumerated 180 or so TCR beta chains as linked to cytomegalovirus. Subsequent analysis revealed that first-cohort TCR clusters tended to co-occur in the 120 validation repertoires.

Losses at the gene ends were 4 bases for V and 3 bases for J; bases not matched to a gene: 12. The CDR3 is 20 amino acids. Germline V CDR1 and CDR2: MNHEY, SMNVEV (reference sequence). A note on this clone: Its target is unknown.

Repertoires were generated with immunoSEQ multiplex PCR, while TCRdb's copy carries only in-frame clones and drops some. Altogether some 80,000 clones are present, roughly 96% being singletons, with the ten largest covering about 1.3%. V and J are TRBV27 and TRBJ2-1; 16 positions match TRBD2. The TCR was taken from a woman under 30 in good health and CMV-seronegative. The source material was PBMCs. In DNA, the CDR3 is TGTGCCAGCAGTTCCCCCGGGACTAGCGGGAGGGCGCGGGGCTACAATGAGCAGTTCTTC. Its protein product is CASSSPGTSGRARGYNEQFF.